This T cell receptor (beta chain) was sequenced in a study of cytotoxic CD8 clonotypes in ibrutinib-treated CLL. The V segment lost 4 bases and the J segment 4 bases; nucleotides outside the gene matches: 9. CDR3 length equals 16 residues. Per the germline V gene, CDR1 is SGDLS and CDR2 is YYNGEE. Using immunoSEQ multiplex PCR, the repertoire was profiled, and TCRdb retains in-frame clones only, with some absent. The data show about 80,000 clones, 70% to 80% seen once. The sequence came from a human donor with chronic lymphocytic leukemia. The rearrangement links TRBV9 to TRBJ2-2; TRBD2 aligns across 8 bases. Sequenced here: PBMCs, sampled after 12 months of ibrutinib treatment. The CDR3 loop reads CASSTQAGATTGELFF. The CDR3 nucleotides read TGTGCCAGCAGCACCCAAGCGGGAGCGACCACCGGGGAGCTGTTTTTT.